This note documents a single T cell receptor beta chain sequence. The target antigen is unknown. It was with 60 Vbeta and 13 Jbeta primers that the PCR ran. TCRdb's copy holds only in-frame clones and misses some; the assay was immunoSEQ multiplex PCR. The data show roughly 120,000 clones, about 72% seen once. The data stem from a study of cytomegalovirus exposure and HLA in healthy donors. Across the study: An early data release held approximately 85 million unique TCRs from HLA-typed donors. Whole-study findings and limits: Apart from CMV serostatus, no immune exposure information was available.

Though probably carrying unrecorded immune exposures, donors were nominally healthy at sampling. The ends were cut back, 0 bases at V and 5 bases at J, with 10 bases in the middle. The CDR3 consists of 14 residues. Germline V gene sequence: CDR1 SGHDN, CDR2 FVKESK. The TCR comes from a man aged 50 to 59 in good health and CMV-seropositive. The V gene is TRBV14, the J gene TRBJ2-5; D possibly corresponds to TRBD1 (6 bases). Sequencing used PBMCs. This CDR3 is CASSQDRRGETQYF. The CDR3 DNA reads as TGTGCCAGCAGCCAAGATCGTAGGGGGGAGACCCAGTACTTC. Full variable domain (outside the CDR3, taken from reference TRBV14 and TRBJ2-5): EAGVTQFPSHSVIEKGQTVTLRCDPISGHDNLYWYRRVMGKEIKFLLHFVKESKQDESGMPNNRFLAERTGGTYSTLKVQPAELEDSGVYFCASSQDRRGETQYFGPGTRLLVL.